This is a list of T cell receptor beta chains from one sample in a study of T-cell memory formation after mild COVID-19. TCRdb ran MiXCR on the 5' RACE reads and lists one entry per CDR3 protein. The sample contains around 310,000 distinct CDR3 sequences, more than 20% of which appear only once. The sequencing input was PBMCs or a T cell subset sorted from them (not recorded which). The receptors were sampled from a man aged 18 to 30 who had mild COVID-19 (a few samples of this study predate the infection). Cell type and time point are not known. CDR3s include the opening cysteine and the closing phenylalanine or tryptophan. The order of the fields is D gene, J gene, V gene, clone size, CDR3 DNA, CDR3 protein. D genes are given only for firm matches. Not all rows give a size; the values are once, few, many and, for expanded clones, a class.

TRBD1,TRBJ1-1,TRBV3-1,many,TGTGCCAGCAGCCAAGACATGACAGGGGCAGAAGCTTTCTTT,CASSQDMTGAEAFF
.,TRBJ2-3,TRBV9,.,TGTGCCAGCAGCCTCACTGCCGAGGAGGGCACAGATACGCAGTATTTT,CASSLTAEEGTDTQYF
.,TRBJ1-2,TRBV29-1,.,TGCAGCGTTGAAGGGGACCGCGGAAGAGCTAACTATGGCTACACCTTC,CSVEGDRGRANYGYTF
.,TRBJ1-1,TRBV11-1,few,TGTGCCAGCAGCCCCTACCTGGGACGGCAGAACACTGAAGCTTTCTTT,CASSPYLGRQNTEAFF
TRBD2,TRBJ2-5,TRBV7-2,many,TGTGCCAGCAGCTCCGGGTCCAGGACTAGCGGGGAGACCCAGTACTTC,CASSSGSRTSGETQYF
.,TRBJ1-1,TRBV5-6,.,TGTGCCAGCATCGAAATCGGGGAACACACTGAAGCTTTCTTT,CASIEIGEHTEAFF
.,TRBJ2-5,TRBV2,once,TGTGCCAGTGGGGCACAAGAGACCCAGTACTTC,CASGAQETQYF
.,TRBJ2-1,TRBV6-2/TRBV6-3,few,TGTGCCAGCAGTTACGGTAGTATCGATGAGCAGTTCTTC,CASSYGSIDEQFF
.,TRBJ2-3,TRBV27,few,TGTGCCAGCAGTTCCCGGGAACCCACAGATACGCAGTATTTT,CASSSREPTDTQYF
TRBD1,TRBJ2-1,TRBV12-3/TRBV12-4,.,TGTGCCAGCAGTTTCGACAGGGGCCCCTACAATGAGCAGTTCTTC,CASSFDRGPYNEQFF
.,TRBJ2-5,TRBV5-1,.,TGCGCCAGCAGCTCCGGGGGGCCGGGAGAGACCCAGTACTTC,CASSSGGPGETQYF
.,TRBJ1-1,TRBV15,few,TGTGCCACCAGCAGAGTGAGACAGAGCACTGAAGCTTTCTTT,CATSRVRQSTEAFF
.,TRBJ2-3,TRBV9,.,TGTGCCAGCAGCGTAGACCCGGGGCGGGGCACAGATACGCAGTATTTT,CASSVDPGRGTDTQYF
TRBD1,TRBJ2-1,TRBV7-9,.,TGTGCCAGCAGCTTAACGGACAGGAGCTCCTACAATGAGCAGTTCTTC,CASSLTDRSSYNEQFF
.,TRBJ2-3,TRBV7-2,few,TGTGCCAGCAGCTCCTACTTACGCACAGATACGCAGTATTTT,CASSSYLRTDTQYF
.,TRBJ1-1,TRBV29-1,few,TGCAGCGTTGTGGTGCGCGCCAGGAGGAACACTGAAGCTTTCTTT,CSVVVRARRNTEAFF
TRBD2,TRBJ2-1,TRBV4-2,.,TGTGCCAGCAGCCAAGGGAGGGGCTCAGCGGGGGGTTCGCCGCCCCCGTTCTTC,CASSQGRGSAGGSPPPFF
.,TRBJ2-1,TRBV7-2,.,TGTGCCAGCAGCCAGGGGGGGGGGCTCCCTGAGCAGTTCTTC,CASSQGGGLPEQFF
.,TRBJ2-3,TRBV7-2,few,TGTGCCAGCAGCTTAGTGCAGCGTGTTTCGTCCCTTTTT,CASSLVQRVSSLF
.,TRBJ2-4,TRBV11-2,.,TGTGCCAGCAGCCCCCAGCGACAGCCTTTAGCCAAAAACATTCAGTACTTC,CASSPQRQPLAKNIQYF
.,TRBJ2-1,TRBV6-5,.,TGTGCCAGCAGTTACTCTCTAGCACCCATCGTCAATGAGCAGTTCTTC,CASSYSLAPIVNEQFF
.,TRBJ1-2,TRBV2,few,TGTGCCAGCAGTGAACGGGGCCAGGGCTACTATGGCTACACCTTC,CASSERGQGYYGYTF
TRBD1,TRBJ2-1,TRBV20-1,.,TGCAGCGCGAGGGACAGCTTCTCCTACAATGAGCAGTTCTTC,CSARDSFSYNEQFF
.,TRBJ1-5,TRBV6-4,few,TGTGCCAGCAGTGACTCGGGGAGGTCAGGCAATCAGCCCCAGCATTTT,CASSDSGRSGNQPQHF
TRBD2,TRBJ2-1,TRBV7-2,medium-sized,TGTGCCAGCAGCTTAGAACACCCTTGGACTAGCGGGGGGGGTTTTCTCGATGAGCAGTTCTTC,CASSLEHPWTSGGGFLDEQFF
.,TRBJ2-5,TRBV10-3,few,TGTGCCATCAGTGAGTCGACTAATGGGGGAGAGACCCAGTACTTC,CAISESTNGGETQYF
TRBD1,TRBJ1-6,TRBV5-1,.,TGCGCCAGCAGCTGGGGACAGGGCGGCTCCTATAATTCACCCCTCCACTTT,CASSWGQGGSYNSPLHF
TRBD1,TRBJ1-5,TRBV2,few,TGTGCCAGCAGCCCGACAGGGAGCAATCAGCCCCAGCATTTT,CASSPTGSNQPQHF
TRBD1,TRBJ1-1,TRBV20-1,few,TGCGCCAACGCGAGGGGGGGACAGGGGCAAAGGGCTTTCTTT,CANARGGQGQRAFF
.,TRBJ2-3,TRBV3-1,.,TGTGCCAGCAGCCATAGCCTAGTAATCGATACGCAGTATTTT,CASSHSLVIDTQYF
.,TRBJ2-1,TRBV12-3/TRBV12-4,few,TGTGCCAGCAGCCCGATAGAAGCTCGAGAACCCTACAATGAGCAGTTCTTC,CASSPIEAREPYNEQFF
.,TRBJ2-5,TRBV3-1,few,TGTGCCAGCAGCCTGGAGGACGTGGGGGAAGAGACCCAGTACTTC,CASSLEDVGEETQYF
.,TRBJ2-1,TRBV3-1,.,TGTGCCAGCAGCCAAGACAAAGGGACCCTTGGGGATGAGCAGTTCTTC,CASSQDKGTLGDEQFF
.,TRBJ2-1,TRBV12-3/TRBV12-4,few,TGTGCCACCGGTTCGGTCAGGAATGAGCAGTTCTTC,CATGSVRNEQFF
TRBD2,TRBJ2-3,TRBV24-1,few,TGTGCCACCAGTGATTTGCCGACTAGCGGGGGGAGTGATACGCAGTATTTT,CATSDLPTSGGSDTQYF
.,TRBJ1-2,TRBV7-8,few,TGTGCCAGCAGCTTAGTCTGGGTCGAAAGTGGCTACACCTTC,CASSLVWVESGYTF
TRBD2,TRBJ2-5,TRBV7-2,.,TGTGCCAGCAGCTTAGGGACTAGCGCACAGACCCAGTACTTC,CASSLGTSAQTQYF
TRBD1,TRBJ1-2,TRBV4-1,.,TGCGCCAGCAGCCGTGGACAGGGGGTAAACTATGGCTACACCTTC,CASSRGQGVNYGYTF
.,TRBJ2-1,TRBV29-1,.,TGCAGTGGAGACAGACCCTCCTACAATGAGCAGTTCTTC,CSGDRPSYNEQFF
.,TRBJ2-1,TRBV7-8,.,TGTGCCAGCAGCCCGTCCCCAGGGTACAATGAGCAGTTCTTC,CASSPSPGYNEQFF